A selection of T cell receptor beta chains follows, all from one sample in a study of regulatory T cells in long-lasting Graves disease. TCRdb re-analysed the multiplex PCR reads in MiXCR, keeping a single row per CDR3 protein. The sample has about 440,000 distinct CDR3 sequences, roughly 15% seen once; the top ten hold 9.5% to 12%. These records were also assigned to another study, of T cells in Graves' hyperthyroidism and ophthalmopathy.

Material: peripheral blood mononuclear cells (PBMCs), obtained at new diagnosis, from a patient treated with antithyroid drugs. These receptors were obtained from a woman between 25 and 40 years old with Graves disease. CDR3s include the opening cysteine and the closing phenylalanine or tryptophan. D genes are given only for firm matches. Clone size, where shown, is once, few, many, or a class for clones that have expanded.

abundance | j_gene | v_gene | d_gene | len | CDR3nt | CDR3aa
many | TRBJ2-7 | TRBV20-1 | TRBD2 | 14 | TGCAGTGCTAGAGTACTAGCGGGAGCCTACGAGCAGTACTTC | CSARVLAGAYEQYF
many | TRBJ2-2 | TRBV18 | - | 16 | TGTGCCAGCTCCCCCTCTGGGGGAGGGAACACCGGGGAGCTGTTTTTT | CASSPSGGGNTGELFF
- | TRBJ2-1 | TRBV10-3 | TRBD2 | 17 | TGTGCCATCAGTCCAAGTAGCGGGAGGGGCTCCTACAATGAGCAGTTCTTC | CAISPSSGRGSYNEQFF
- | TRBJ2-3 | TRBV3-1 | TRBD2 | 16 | TGTGCCAGCAGTCAGGGGCTAGCGGGAGTGCCAGATACGCAGTATTTT | CASSQGLAGVPDTQYF
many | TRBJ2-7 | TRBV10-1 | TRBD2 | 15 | TGCGCCAGCAGTGAGCGCGGGAGTGGTTCCTACGAGCAGTACTTC | CASSERGSGSYEQYF
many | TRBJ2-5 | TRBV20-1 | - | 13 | TGCAGTGCTAGGAAGTCCGCCGGGGAGACCCAGTACTTC | CSARKSAGETQYF
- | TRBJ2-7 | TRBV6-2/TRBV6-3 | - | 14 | TGTGCCAGCAGTTACTCGCGAGGGGTAGGCGAGCAGTACTTC | CASSYSRGVGEQYF
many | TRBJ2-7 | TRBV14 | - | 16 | TGTGCCAGCAGCCTCAAGGGGATTCCCCCGTCCTACGAGCAGTACTTC | CASSLKGIPPSYEQYF
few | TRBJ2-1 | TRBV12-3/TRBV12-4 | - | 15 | TGTGCCAGCAGTGCGGGGCTAGCGAACTACAATGAGCAGTTCTTC | CASSAGLANYNEQFF
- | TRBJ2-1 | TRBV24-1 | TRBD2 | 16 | TGTGCCACCAGTGTTCGTGGACTAGCGGGATGGAATGAGCAGTTCTTC | CATSVRGLAGWNEQFF
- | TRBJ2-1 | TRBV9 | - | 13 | TGTGCCAGCGAAGGAGGGTTGTACAATGAGCAGTTCTTC | CASEGGLYNEQFF
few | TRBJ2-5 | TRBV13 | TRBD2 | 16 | TGTGCCAGCAGCTGGCGGGGTAGCGGGAGTGAAAAGACCCAGTACTTC | CASSWRGSGSEKTQYF
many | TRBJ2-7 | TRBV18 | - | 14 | TGTGCCAGCTCACAGGGGATGGAGTCCTACGAGCAGTACTTC | CASSQGMESYEQYF
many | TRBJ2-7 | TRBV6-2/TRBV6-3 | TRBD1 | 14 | TGTGCCAGCAGTTTGGCTGGGACAGACTACGAGCAGTACTTC | CASSLAGTDYEQYF
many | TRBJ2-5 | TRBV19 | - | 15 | TGTGCCAGTAGTACCTCTGCAGGGGTTTGGCGGACCCAGTACTTC | CASSTSAGVWRTQYF
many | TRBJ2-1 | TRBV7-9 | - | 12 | TGTGCCAGCAGCTTAGCCTACAATGAGCAGTTCTTC | CASSLAYNEQFF
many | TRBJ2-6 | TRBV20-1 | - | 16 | TGCAGTGCTAGAGACCTCAGGGGCTCTGGGGCCAACGTCCTGACTTTC | CSARDLRGSGANVLTF
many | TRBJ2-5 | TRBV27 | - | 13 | TGTGCCAGCAGTTCTTTTTTGCGTGAGACCCAGTACTTC | CASSSFLRETQYF